This TCR beta chain was retrieved from a study of human thymus T cells. Germline-derived CDR1 and CDR2 are SNHLY and FYNNEI. The length of the CDR3 is 16 residues. V lost 7 bases, J lost 0 bases, and 10 bases stayed unmatched. As for this clone: Its antigen is unknown.

Study-wide results and limits: Thymic and blood repertoires seemed to favor certain V and J genes.

Assay used: immunoSEQ multiplex PCR; TCRdb lists only in-frame clones, some missing. The sample shows tens of thousands of clones, 90% to 95% of them seen only once. Specimen: blood. This sequence was found in a boy less than two years old with a congenital heart defect but otherwise immunologically healthy. V gene TRBV2 combines with J gene TRBJ2-7; the match to TRBD1 covers 9 bases. The CDR3 nucleotides read TGTGCCAGCATTATCTCATCGGGACAGGGCTCCTACGAGCAGTACTTC. Protein sequence: CASIISSGQGSYEQYF.